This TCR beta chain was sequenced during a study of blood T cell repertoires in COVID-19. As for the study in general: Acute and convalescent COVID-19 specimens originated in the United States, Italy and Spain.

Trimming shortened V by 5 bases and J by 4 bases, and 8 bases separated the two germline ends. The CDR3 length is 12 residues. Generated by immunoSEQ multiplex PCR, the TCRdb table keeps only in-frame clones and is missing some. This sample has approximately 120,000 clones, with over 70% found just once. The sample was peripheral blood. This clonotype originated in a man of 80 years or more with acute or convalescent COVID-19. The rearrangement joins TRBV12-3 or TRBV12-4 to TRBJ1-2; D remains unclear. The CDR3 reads CASSRRLYGYTF. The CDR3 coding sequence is TGTGCCAGCAGTCGCCGACTCTATGGCTACACCTTC.